This T cell receptor (beta chain) was observed in a study of T cell responses to AZD1222 COVID-19 vaccine. V shed 4 bases and J shed 3 bases, with 13 bases lying between them. This CDR3 spans 15 amino acids. Germline CDR1 SGHDN, CDR2 FVKESK. General study points: White British donors predominated, females outnumbered males, and clonal diversity was possibly underestimated. Reportedly, nearly half of unique spike TCRs recognized epitopes outside B.1.351/B.1.1.7 mutations.

In this sample, this clone turned up once. Antigen specificity is unknown. Produced via immunoSEQ multiplex PCR; TCRdb's table is partial and in-frame only. The sample contains approximately 150,000 clones, roughly nine tenths of which appear only once. The specimen was peripheral blood, collected 28 days after the second AZD1222 dose. The chain uses TRBV14 and TRBJ1-3; D unclear. This TCR derives from an adult who received the AZD1222 COVID-19 vaccine. For the CDR3, the DNA is TGTGCCAGCAGCCCCGTAGGAGGGTATGGAAACACCATATATTTT. Protein sequence: CASSPVGGYGNTIYF.